These T cell receptor beta chains were read from a single sample in a study of T cells in Graves' hyperthyroidism and ophthalmopathy. TCRdb re-derived calls from the multiplex PCR reads in MiXCR, one entry per CDR3 protein. The table lists about 640,000 distinct CDR3 sequences, 14% of them singletons, with under 15% in the top ten. Sequencing was performed on blood. These receptor sequences come from a woman in her forties or fifties with Graves' ophthalmopathy. CDR3s include the opening cysteine and the closing phenylalanine or tryptophan. D genes are given only for firm matches. A row's size may be missing; if present it is once, few, many or a size class.

d_gene	j_gene	abundance	v_gene	len	CDR3nt	CDR3aa
NA	TRBJ2-2	NA	TRBV29-1	13	TGCAGCGTTGACGGGGGCAACACCGGGGAGCTGTTTTTT	CSVDGGNTGELFF
TRBD2	TRBJ2-1	many	TRBV6-2/TRBV6-3	18	TGTGCCAGCAGTTTCCGGACTAGCGGGAGCCAATCCTACAATGAGCAGTTCTTC	CASSFRTSGSQSYNEQFF
TRBD1	TRBJ2-5	once	TRBV24-1	15	TGTGTCACCAGTACCCGGGACAGCGGAGAAGAGACCCAGTACTTC	CVTSTRDSGEETQYF
NA	TRBJ1-2	many	TRBV28	14	TGTGCCAGCAGTTTAGTCTTGGTCGGCCATGGCTACACCTTC	CASSLVLVGHGYTF
TRBD2	TRBJ2-1	many	TRBV9	17	TGTGCCAGCAGCGTTCCTAGCGGACCAAGCTCCTACAATGAGCAGTTCTTC	CASSVPSGPSSYNEQFF
TRBD1	TRBJ2-1	many	TRBV7-2	16	TGTGCCAGCAGCTTAGTAATCGGCCAGGGGGCGAATGAGCAGTTCTTC	CASSLVIGQGANEQFF
NA	TRBJ2-2	many	TRBV12-3/TRBV12-4	14	TGTGCCAGCCTAACAGGGAGAGACACCGGGGAGCTGTTTTTT	CASLTGRDTGELFF
NA	TRBJ1-6	NA	TRBV5-5	15	TGTGCCAGCAGCTTGGTGGGAGGCGCAGGGAGGACCCTCCACTTT	CASSLVGGAGRTLHF
NA	TRBJ2-7	many	TRBV18	17	TGTGCCAGCTCTCGAACAGCGGTAGTACAGAGAGCCTACGAGCAGTACTTC	CASSRTAVVQRAYEQYF
TRBD1	TRBJ2-5	NA	TRBV28	15	TGTGCCAGCAGTTTAGTACAGGGGGTCCAAGAGACCCAGTACTTC	CASSLVQGVQETQYF
NA	TRBJ1-2	NA	TRBV28	14	TGTGCCAGCAGCCAACAGGGAAGCCGCTATGGCTACACCTTC	CASSQQGSRYGYTF
NA	TRBJ2-3	many	TRBV20-1	13	TGCAGTGCCAAACGGCAGGACACAGATACGCAGTATTTT	CSAKRQDTDTQYF
NA	TRBJ2-2	many	TRBV3-1	14	TGTGCCAGCAGCAAGCAGGTGAACACCGGGGAGCTGTTTTTT	CASSKQVNTGELFF
NA	TRBJ2-7	NA	TRBV6-6	16	TGTGCCAGCAGTTACTCGGTAGCGAAGAGCTCCTACGAGCAGTACTTC	CASSYSVAKSSYEQYF
NA	TRBJ2-2	NA	TRBV19	13	TGTGCCAGTAGTATCAGGGAGGCCGGGGAGCTGTTTTTT	CASSIREAGELFF
TRBD2	TRBJ2-2	few	TRBV4-2	18	TGTGCCAGCAGCCAAGATCTAGCGGGAGATTTAAAAACCGGGGAGCTGTTTTTT	CASSQDLAGDLKTGELFF
NA	TRBJ2-3	NA	TRBV18	15	TGTGCCAGCTCACCATTGGGGGACGGCACAGATACGCAGTATTTT	CASSPLGDGTDTQYF
TRBD2	TRBJ2-2	many	TRBV7-2	17	TGTGCCAGCAGCTTTCCTTCTAGCGGGGCGAACACCGGGGAGCTGTTTTTT	CASSFPSSGANTGELFF
TRBD1	TRBJ1-1	many	TRBV9	15	TGTGCCAGCAGCGTAGAGGACAGGAATGTGGCTGAAGCTTTCTTT	CASSVEDRNVAEAFF
NA	TRBJ2-3	few	TRBV28	15	TGTGCCAGCTCGAGACCAATTACTAGCACAGATACGCAGTATTTT	CASSRPITSTDTQYF
TRBD2	TRBJ2-2	many	TRBV27	16	TGTGCCAGCAGTTTATTGGCGGGAGGGTCCACCGGGGAGCTGTTTTTT	CASSLLAGGSTGELFF
TRBD1	TRBJ2-3	NA	TRBV10-3	15	TGTGCCATCACCCCGGGACAGGGTGTAGGAGATACGCAGTATTTT	CAITPGQGVGDTQYF
NA	TRBJ2-5	many	TRBV7-9	15	TGTGCCAGCAGCTTAGATCCCCAAGGCAGGGAGACCCAGTACTTC	CASSLDPQGRETQYF
TRBD1	TRBJ2-7	many	TRBV5-8	17	TGTGCCAGCAGCTTCAACCGGGACAGACCATCCCCATACGAGCAGTACTTC	CASSFNRDRPSPYEQYF